This T cell receptor beta chain appears in the sequencing data of a study of CXCR3-negative and CXCR3-positive naive CD8 T cells. Worth noting for this clonotype: Its antigen is unidentified.

Through 5' RACE with UMI labels, the TRB cDNA libraries were prepared. No DNA is given; TCRdb re-called the 5' RACE reads and lists each CDR3 protein once. This sample's clone table lists 35,000 to 50,000 distinct CDR3 sequences. Broader study findings: Naive CXCR3-negative cells resembled naive CXCR3-positive cells in TRBV-TRBJ usage; memory cells differed. TRB CDR3 properties indicated TCR strength, while surface CD5 was similar across naive subsets.

CDR3 length equals 15 residues. Looked up from germline, CDR1 is MDHEN and CDR2 is SYDVKM. This chain connects TRBV28 to TRBJ2-7; lacking DNA, the TRBD1 call made by TCRdb goes unchecked. This clonotype originated in a human donor in good health. Some clones in this sample may be carry-over from other donors' samples. Sequenced: memory CD8+ T cells from blood. The CDR3 sequence: CASSLSWDSQGEQYF.